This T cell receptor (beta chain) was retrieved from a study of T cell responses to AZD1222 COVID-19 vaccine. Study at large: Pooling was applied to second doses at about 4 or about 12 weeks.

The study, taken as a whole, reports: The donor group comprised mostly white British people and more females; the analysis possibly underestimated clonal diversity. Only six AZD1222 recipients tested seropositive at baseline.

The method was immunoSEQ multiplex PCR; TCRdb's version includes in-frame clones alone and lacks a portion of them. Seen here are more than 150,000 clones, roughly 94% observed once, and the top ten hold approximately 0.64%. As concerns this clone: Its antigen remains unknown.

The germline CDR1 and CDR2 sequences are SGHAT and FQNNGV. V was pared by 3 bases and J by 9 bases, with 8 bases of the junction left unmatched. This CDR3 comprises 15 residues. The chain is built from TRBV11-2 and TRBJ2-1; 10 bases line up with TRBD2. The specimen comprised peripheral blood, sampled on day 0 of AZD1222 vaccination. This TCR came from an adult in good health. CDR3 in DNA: TGTGCCAGCAGCTTCCAAGCGGGAGGGCTTAGTGAGCAGTTCTTC. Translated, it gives CASSFQAGGLSEQFF.